Shown below are 2 T cell receptor beta chains from a single sample sequenced in a study of cytomegalovirus exposure and HLA in healthy donors (dated by TCRdb to 2016 to 2017). Library generation was performed with the immunoSEQ multiplex PCR assay. The multiplex PCR relied on a mix of 60 forward primers for TCR Vbeta segments and 13 reverse primers for TCR Jbeta segments. The table was pulled from immuneACCESS by TCRdb, which kept in-frame rearrangements only. Such tables lose some clones; where checked, under half of the loss comes from unresolved V genes, and the rest has no known cause. The table for this sample lists about 250,000 clones; 80% of them were counted only once. More than 0.3% of the sample lies in the top ten. The material sequenced was PBMCs. The receptors shown here come from a girl aged 2-9 years in good health and CMV-seronegative.

V usage is TRBV13 and J usage is TRBJ2-7, with D possibly being TRBD1 (6 bases). V was clipped by 2 bases and J by 1 base, with 15 bases between them. CDR1 is PRHDT and CDR2 is FYEKMQ in the germline V gene (reference sequence). This CDR3 is built from 16 residues. CDR3 in DNA: TGTGCCAGCAGCTTACTGTCCGACAGGTTATCCTACGAGCAGTACTTC. Translation: CASSLLSDRLSYEQYF.

The chain carries TRBV7-8 and TRBJ1-1; no clear D. CDR1 is SGHVS and CDR2 is FQNEAQ in the germline V gene. CDR3 length equals 13 residues. V was cut by 5 bases and J by 3 bases, with 10 bases left in between. CDR3 region: CASSQGRDTEAFF. For the CDR3, the DNA is TGTGCCAGCAGCCAAGGGAGGGACACTGAAGCTTTCTTT.